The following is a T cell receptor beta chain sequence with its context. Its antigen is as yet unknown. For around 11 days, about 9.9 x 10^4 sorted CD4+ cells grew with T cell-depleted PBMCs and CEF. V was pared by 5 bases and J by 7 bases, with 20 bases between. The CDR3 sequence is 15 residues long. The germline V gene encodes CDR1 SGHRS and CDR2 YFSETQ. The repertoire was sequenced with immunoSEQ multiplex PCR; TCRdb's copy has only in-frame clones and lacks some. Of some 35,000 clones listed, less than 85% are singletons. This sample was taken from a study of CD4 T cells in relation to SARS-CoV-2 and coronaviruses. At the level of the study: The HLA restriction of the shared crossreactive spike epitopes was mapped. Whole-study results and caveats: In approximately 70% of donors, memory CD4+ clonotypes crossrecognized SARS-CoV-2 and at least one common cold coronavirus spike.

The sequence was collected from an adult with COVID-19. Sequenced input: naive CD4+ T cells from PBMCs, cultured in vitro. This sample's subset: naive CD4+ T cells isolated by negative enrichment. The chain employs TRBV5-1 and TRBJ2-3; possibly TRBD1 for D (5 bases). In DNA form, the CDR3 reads TGCGCCAGCAGTTTTACGGAAGGGGCATTAAATACGCAGTATTTT. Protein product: CASSFTEGALNTQYF.